Listed below are T cell receptor beta chains from one sample, sequenced in a study of response to subunit inactivated influenza vaccine. A single record per CDR3 protein comes from TCRdb applying MiXCR to the RT-PCR reads. The sample includes 200,000 to 300,000 distinct CDR3 sequences, 10% to 15% of them seen just once. This specimen consisted of non-naive T cells sorted from PBMCs, obtained roughly 15 days before vaccination. The receptors derive from a man aged 50 to 60 who received an inactivated influenza vaccine. CDR3s include the opening cysteine and the closing phenylalanine or tryptophan. Fields, in order: clone size, V gene, J gene, D gene, CDR3 DNA, CDR3 protein. A D gene is named only where the DNA matches it firmly. Clone size is stated in some rows and not others, as once, few, many or a class when expanded.

size: many; V: TRBV12-3/TRBV12-4; J: TRBJ2-7; D: TRBD1; DNA: TGTGCCAGCAGTCCTGGGACAGGGGGCGGCTACGAGCAGTACTTC; CDR3: CASSPGTGGGYEQYF
size: many; V: TRBV6-2/TRBV6-3; J: TRBJ1-5; D: TRBD1; DNA: TGTGCCAGCAGTTATGGGGACAGTAATCAGCCCCAGCATTTT; CDR3: CASSYGDSNQPQHF
size: NA; V: TRBV28; J: TRBJ2-7; D: TRBD2; DNA: TGTGCCAGCAGACGAACTAGCGTGAGAGAGCAGTACTTC; CDR3: CASRRTSVREQYF
size: many; V: TRBV15; J: TRBJ1-1; D: TRBD1; DNA: TGTGCCACCAGCAGGGACCGGACAGGGGCGGCTTTCTTT; CDR3: CATSRDRTGAAFF
size: many; V: TRBV7-9; J: TRBJ1-5; D: TRBD1; DNA: TGTGCCAGCAGCTTAACAGGGGACCAGCCCCAGCATTTT; CDR3: CASSLTGDQPQHF
size: once; V: TRBV7-2; J: TRBJ2-1; D: TRBD1; DNA: TGTGCCAGCAGCTATAGGACAGGGCGGGTCAATGAGCAGTTCTTC; CDR3: CASSYRTGRVNEQFF
size: few; V: TRBV20-1; J: TRBJ1-1; D: TRBD1; DNA: TGCAGTGCTAGAGGGACAGGGGAAGCTTTCTTT; CDR3: CSARGTGEAFF
size: few; V: TRBV7-9; J: TRBJ2-1; D: TRBD2; DNA: TGTGCCAGCAGCGCCACTAGCGGAAGGGGCAATGAGCAGTTCTTC; CDR3: CASSATSGRGNEQFF
size: many; V: TRBV10-3; J: TRBJ2-5; D: TRBD2; DNA: TGTGCCACCGGTGGCCGCGGGGGGGCCCGGGAGACCCAGTACTTC; CDR3: CATGGRGGARETQYF
size: many; V: TRBV12-3/TRBV12-4; J: TRBJ1-2; D: NA; DNA: TGTGCCAGCAGACCCTCGGGAGGGAGAGGGGAAAGCTATGGCTACACCTTC; CDR3: CASRPSGGRGESYGYTF
size: few; V: TRBV5-1; J: TRBJ1-4; D: NA; DNA: TGCGCCAGCAGCTTGGTGGGCCAGAAAAATGAAAAACTGTTTTTT; CDR3: CASSLVGQKNEKLFF
size: few; V: TRBV24-1; J: TRBJ1-5; D: NA; DNA: TGTGCCACCAGTGATACGGCGGGCCTTGGGCCCCAGCATTTT; CDR3: CATSDTAGLGPQHF
size: few; V: TRBV7-8; J: TRBJ2-3; D: NA; DNA: TGTGCCAGCAGCTTAAGCACCTTCGACACAGATACGCAGTATTTT; CDR3: CASSLSTFDTDTQYF
size: few; V: TRBV29-1; J: TRBJ2-7; D: TRBD1; DNA: TGCAGCGTAGCCGGCGGACAGGGGGCGAGGGAGCAGTACTTC; CDR3: CSVAGGQGAREQYF
size: few; V: TRBV27; J: TRBJ2-3; D: TRBD2; DNA: TGTGCCAGCAGTTTACTAGCGGTAGGCACAGATACGCAGTATTTT; CDR3: CASSLLAVGTDTQYF
size: NA; V: TRBV12-3/TRBV12-4; J: TRBJ1-4; D: NA; DNA: TGTGCCAGCAGTTTTGGCACTAATGAAAAACTGTTTTTT; CDR3: CASSFGTNEKLFF
size: many; V: TRBV29-1; J: TRBJ1-1; D: TRBD1; DNA: TGCAGCGCTGGACAGGGTGACACTGAAGCTTTCTTT; CDR3: CSAGQGDTEAFF
size: many; V: TRBV28; J: TRBJ2-5; D: NA; DNA: TGTGCCAGCAGTTTAGGGGCGTTCCTCCAAGAGACCCAGTACTTC; CDR3: CASSLGAFLQETQYF
size: many; V: TRBV6-1; J: TRBJ1-5; D: NA; DNA: TGTGCCAGCAGTGTACAGGGTGAACAGCCCCAGCATTTT; CDR3: CASSVQGEQPQHF
size: NA; V: TRBV5-1; J: TRBJ2-1; D: NA; DNA: TGCGCCAGCAGCTTGAGGGGGGAGAGGGATGAGCAGTTCTTC; CDR3: CASSLRGERDEQFF
size: few; V: TRBV7-2; J: TRBJ2-2; D: NA; DNA: TGTGCCAGCAGCAAATTCGGCAGGAACACCGGGGAGCTGTTTTTT; CDR3: CASSKFGRNTGELFF
size: NA; V: TRBV19; J: TRBJ2-7; D: NA; DNA: TGTGCCAGTAGTATAGGCGCAGTGAACTACGAGCAGTACTTC; CDR3: CASSIGAVNYEQYF
size: few; V: TRBV11-2; J: TRBJ2-6; D: NA; DNA: TGTGCCAGCAGCTTAGGCGGGACAACACTCTCTGGGGCCAACGTCCTGACTTTC; CDR3: CASSLGGTTLSGANVLTF
size: NA; V: TRBV15; J: TRBJ1-1; D: TRBD1; DNA: TGTGCCACCACTCCCGACAGGGCTAACACTGAAGCTTTCTTT; CDR3: CATTPDRANTEAFF
size: NA; V: TRBV6-1; J: TRBJ2-7; D: TRBD1; DNA: TGTGCCAGCAGTGTTACAGGGGGCTGGAACGAGCAGTACTTC; CDR3: CASSVTGGWNEQYF
size: few; V: TRBV11-3; J: TRBJ1-3; D: NA; DNA: TGTGCCAGCAGCGGGACGGGACAAAAGGGCGCTGGAAACACCATATATTTT; CDR3: CASSGTGQKGAGNTIYF
size: many; V: TRBV5-1; J: TRBJ2-7; D: NA; DNA: TGCGCCAGCAGCTTAGGACAGATATTCTACGAGCAGTACTTC; CDR3: CASSLGQIFYEQYF
size: NA; V: TRBV20-1; J: TRBJ1-4; D: TRBD1; DNA: TGCAGTGCTAGAGGGCCGACAGGGGCGAATGAAAAACTGTTTTTT; CDR3: CSARGPTGANEKLFF
size: few; V: TRBV20-1; J: TRBJ1-1; D: NA; DNA: TGCAGTGCTAGAGATCCACGGGTGAACACTGAAGCTTTCTTT; CDR3: CSARDPRVNTEAFF
size: NA; V: TRBV10-2; J: TRBJ2-7; D: NA; DNA: TGCGCCAGCCGCGGACGGGGTGAGCAGTACTTC; CDR3: CASRGRGEQYF
size: few; V: TRBV7-2; J: TRBJ1-3; D: NA; DNA: TGTGCCAGCAGCCCTACCGGGGGAAGTGGAAACACCATATATTTT; CDR3: CASSPTGGSGNTIYF
size: NA; V: TRBV12-3/TRBV12-4; J: TRBJ2-5; D: NA; DNA: NA; CDR3: CASSTLLTFDQETQYF
size: NA; V: TRBV11-2; J: TRBJ2-7; D: NA; DNA: TGTGCCAGCAGCAACCGGGGCCGCGGCGAGCAGTACTTC; CDR3: CASSNRGRGEQYF
size: many; V: TRBV7-2; J: TRBJ2-7; D: NA; DNA: TGTGCCAGCAGCTCCTCGGGACGCGAGGGCTACGAGCAGTACTTC; CDR3: CASSSSGREGYEQYF
size: many; V: TRBV12-3/TRBV12-4; J: TRBJ2-1; D: TRBD2; DNA: TGTGCCAGCAGTTCCCTGGGGGGGGGCTACAATGAGCAGTTCTTC; CDR3: CASSSLGGGYNEQFF
size: once; V: TRBV19; J: TRBJ2-1; D: TRBD2; DNA: TGTGCCAGTAGTATCGGACTAGCGGGTTACAATGAGCAGTTCTTC; CDR3: CASSIGLAGYNEQFF
size: few; V: TRBV12-3/TRBV12-4; J: TRBJ1-2; D: NA; DNA: TGTGCCAGCAGTTTTTCGGGGGCGCATAAATATGGCTACACCTTC; CDR3: CASSFSGAHKYGYTF
size: NA; V: TRBV2; J: TRBJ2-5; D: TRBD1; DNA: TGTGCCAGCAGCCGGGACAGGGGGCCTGAGACCCAGTACTTC; CDR3: CASSRDRGPETQYF
size: NA; V: TRBV7-2; J: TRBJ2-5; D: TRBD2; DNA: TGTGCCAGCAGAAGCGGGAGTGAGACCCAGTACTTC; CDR3: CASRSGSETQYF
size: many; V: TRBV7-9; J: TRBJ1-2; D: NA; DNA: TGTGCCAGCAGCCCCCGGGCCACCTCCTCCCGCTATGGCTACACCTTC; CDR3: CASSPRATSSRYGYTF
size: NA; V: TRBV20-1; J: TRBJ2-3; D: TRBD2; DNA: TGCAGTGCAAGGACTAGCAGGTCCACAGATACGCAGTATTTT; CDR3: CSARTSRSTDTQYF
size: NA; V: TRBV15; J: TRBJ2-4; D: TRBD1; DNA: TGTGCCACCGGCACGCAAAGCGGGACAGGGGCCAAAAACATTCAGTACTTC; CDR3: CATGTQSGTGAKNIQYF
size: once; V: TRBV27; J: TRBJ2-7; D: TRBD2; DNA: TGTGCCAGCAGTTTATGGGGGGGAAACGAGCAGTACTTC; CDR3: CASSLWGGNEQYF
size: few; V: TRBV3-1; J: TRBJ1-2; D: NA; DNA: TGTGCCAGCAGCCAAGAACTGGGTTCCTATGGCTACACCTTC; CDR3: CASSQELGSYGYTF
size: many; V: TRBV29-1; J: TRBJ2-3; D: NA; DNA: TGCAGCGTTGGCGACTCCACAGATACGCAGTATTTT; CDR3: CSVGDSTDTQYF
size: NA; V: TRBV30; J: TRBJ2-7; D: TRBD2; DNA: TGTGCCTGGAGTAGTAGCGGGAGCTCCTACGAGCAGTACTTC; CDR3: CAWSSSGSSYEQYF
size: many; V: TRBV20-1; J: TRBJ2-7; D: TRBD1; DNA: TGCAGTGCTAGCCGAACGGGACAGGGGGCTAACGAGCAGTACTTC; CDR3: CSASRTGQGANEQYF
size: few; V: TRBV7-2; J: TRBJ2-7; D: NA; DNA: TGTGCCAGCAGCTTAGAGTCCGACTACGAGCAGTACTTC; CDR3: CASSLESDYEQYF
size: many; V: TRBV7-6; J: TRBJ2-1; D: TRBD2; DNA: TGTGCCAGCAGCTTAGGACTAGCGTCGAGGGGCAATGAGCAGTTCTTC; CDR3: CASSLGLASRGNEQFF
size: many; V: TRBV10-3; J: TRBJ2-7; D: TRBD1; DNA: TGTGCCATCAGTGAGAGGGGGCCCTACGAGCAGTACTTC; CDR3: CAISERGPYEQYF
size: NA; V: TRBV20-1; J: TRBJ1-2; D: NA; DNA: TGCAGTGCTACCTCGGGGGCAGGGTATTATGGCTACACCTTC; CDR3: CSATSGAGYYGYTF